Described below is a single TCR beta chain sequence and its context. This entry belongs to a study of blood T cell repertoires in COVID-19. Study as a whole: Spain, Italy and the United States supplied samples that represented acute and convalescent COVID-19.

Germline CDR1 reads LGHDT; CDR2 reads YNNKEL (reference sequence). V was clipped by 1 base and J by 0 bases, with 15 bases between them. The CDR3 is made up of 18 amino acids. The assay was immunoSEQ multiplex PCR, and TCRdb's table has in-frame clones only and misses some. The sample includes roughly 190,000 clones, approximately 90% of them seen just once. The TCR comes from a man in his forties or fifties with acute or convalescent COVID-19. The sequencing sample was made of peripheral blood. The rearrangement links TRBV3-1 (or the pseudogene TRBV3-2) to TRBJ2-2; perhaps TRBD2 as D (5 bases). The CDR3 sequence: CASSQGLRIATNTGELFF. DNA of the CDR3: TGTGCCAGCAGCCAAGGGTTGCGGATAGCGACGAACACCGGGGAGCTGTTTTTT.